The text below deals with one T cell receptor (beta chain). V lost 4 bases to trimming and J lost 1 base; unmatched junction nucleotides: 3. Germline V lookup: CDR1 GTSNPN, CDR2 SVGIG (reference sequence). The CDR3 length is 13 residues. Authors' analysis steps: Counts of nucleated cells, estimated from reference gene primer amplification, were obtained. Clones were read by immunoSEQ multiplex PCR, and TCRdb kept only the in-frame ones, dropping some. D and trimming were read from the DNA, whereas the V and J calls and clone size are those reported in that table. The data show about 13,000 clones, with roughly 90% seen just once and 12% to 15% held by the top ten. These data originate in a study of blood T cell repertoires in COVID-19. Study at large: The United States, Italy and Spain provided the acute and convalescent COVID-19 samples. PBMCs, B-cell-depleted T cells, or T cells provided the cDNA or gDNA that made up the material.

The receptor's source is a human donor in a cohort sampled during active COVID-19. The V call is TRBV30, the J call TRBJ1-1; 7 positions agree with TRBD1. Sequenced: peripheral blood. Here the CDR3 reads CAWMRQGNTEAFF. For the CDR3, the DNA is TGTGCCTGGATGAGACAGGGGAACACTGAAGCTTTCTTT.